The present T cell receptor beta chain was sequenced within a study of OX40 agonist ivuxolimab in advanced cancers. Turning to the study itself: Dose-escalation subjects each had hepatocellular carcinoma, melanoma, renal cell or head and neck cancer. Two patients with cutaneous melanoma and one with hepatocellular carcinoma, three in total, showed partial responses.

This clone has a single count. Its antigen is unknown. The assay was immunoSEQ multiplex PCR, and TCRdb's table has in-frame clones only and misses some. In the table there are 100,000 or so clones, roughly nine tenths of which are singletons. Trimming stripped 1 base from V and 1 base from J, with 10 bases between. The germline CDR1 and CDR2 sequences are SGHTA and FQGNSA. The CDR3 runs to 15 residues. Findings of the study overall: Among T cells, CD8+ cells averaged more expanded clones than CD4+ cells. Partial responders receiving 0.1-3.0 mg/kg showed among the lowest clonal expansion.

The rearrangement links TRBV7-2 to TRBJ2-5; the D call may be TRBD1 or TRBD2 (6 bases each). Sequencing was performed on CD4+ or CD8+ T cells sorted from blood, taken in a trial of the OX40 agonist ivuxolimab. The receptor was isolated from an adult with an advanced solid tumor such as melanoma, head and neck, liver or kidney cancer. Written as DNA, the CDR3 is TGTGCCAGCAGCTTAGTAGGGGGAGGCCAAGAGACCCAGTACTTC. It codes for CASSLVGGGQETQYF. Variable domain in full (rest from reference TRBV7-2 and TRBJ2-5): GAGVSQSPSNKVTEKGKDVELRCDPISGHTALYWYRQSLGQGLEFLIYFQGNSAPDKSGLPSDRFSAERTGGSVSTLTIQRTQQEDSAVYLCASSLVGGGQETQYFGPGTRLLVL.